Listed here are 15 T cell receptor beta chains from one sample, sequenced in a study of blood T cell repertoires in COVID-19. The protocol was immunoSEQ multiplex PCR, while the TCRdb copy is restricted to in-frame clones and leaves out a portion. The sample consists of roughly 130,000 clones, 80% to 90% of them appearing once. The sample comprised peripheral blood. These receptors were obtained from a woman aged 55-69 years with acute or convalescent COVID-19.

The chain links TRBV12-3 or TRBV12-4 to TRBJ2-1; D may be TRBD2 (5 bases). The germline V and J ends were trimmed by 5 bases and 7 bases, with 12 bases remaining between them. This CDR3 has 13 residues. The CDR3 loop reads CASSLEEENEQFF. The CDR3 DNA follows: TGTGCCAGCAGTCTGGAGGAGGAGAATGAGCAGTTCTTC.

This rearrangement joins TRBV27 to TRBJ2-3, with D possibly TRBD1 on 6 matching bases. Germline CDR1 MNHEY, CDR2 SMNVEV (reference sequence). The V gene lost 3 bases and the J gene lost 6 bases, with 10 bases spanning the gap. The CDR3 has 13 residues. In nucleotides, the CDR3 is TGTGCCAGCAGTTTTTACAGGGTTGATACGCAGTATTTT. Translation: CASSFYRVDTQYF.

CDR3 DNA sequence: TGTGCCAGCAGCTTACCATTGAACACCGGGGAGCTGTTTTTT. Residues: CASSLPLNTGELFF. The chain couples TRBV11-3 to TRBJ2-2, with unresolved D. This CDR3 region has 14 residues. Trimming shortened V by 2 bases and J by 1 base, and 5 bases separated the two germline ends. Germline values: CDR1 SGHNT, CDR2 YENEEA.

The genes are TRBV13 and TRBJ2-2; 7 bases are shared with TRBD1. The germline gives CDR1 PRHDT, CDR2 FYEKMQ (reference sequence). J gave up 4 bases and V 6 bases, and 14 bases lay outside the gene matches. The CDR3 has 17 amino acids. This CDR3 is CASRVQGSLLLTGELFF. The CDR3 DNA sequence: TGTGCCAGCAGGGTACAGGGGTCCTTACTTCTCACCGGGGAGCTGTTTTTT.

This chain uses TRBV6-5 with TRBJ1-5, with a weak D call TRBD1 (6 bases). Trimming took off 6 bases at V and 4 bases at J, with 16 bases between the two ends. Germline-derived CDR1 and CDR2 are MNHEY and SVGAGI. There are 15 residues in the CDR3. CDR3 in DNA: TGTGCCAGCAGGCCCGGGGGGGGGCGAAATCAGCCCCAGCATTTT. It yields the protein CASRPGGGRNQPQHF.

The V and J genes are TRBV28 and TRBJ1-5, with TRBD1 matching over 9 bases. The CDR3 is 14 amino acids. V lost 4 bases, J lost 4 bases, and 2 bases stayed unmatched. Germline CDR1 is MDHEN and CDR2 is SYDVKM. The CDR3 region is CASSSDRGNQPQHF. The DNA for the CDR3 is TGTGCCAGCAGTTCAGACAGGGGGAATCAGCCCCAGCATTTT.

This clone was recorded once. This chain links TRBV27 with TRBJ2-2, with 11 bases aligning to TRBD2. CDR1 is MNHEY, CDR2 SMNVEV, per germline (reference sequence). The V and J ends lost 5 bases and 5 bases, in that order; junction bases with no gene match: 7. CDR3 length: 16 residues. The CDR3 DNA reads as TGTGCCAGCAGTGAACTAGCGGGAGTTCGTACCGGGGAGCTGTTTTTT. It specifies CASSELAGVRTGELFF.

V gene TRBV9 combines with J gene TRBJ1-2, with D possibly being TRBD1 (5 bases). The CDR3 is 13 amino acids. Trimming took off 0 bases at V and 5 bases at J, with 8 bases between the two ends. Germline CDR1 is SGDLS and CDR2 is YYNGEE. The CDR3 reads CASSVAGGYGYTF. The DNA of the CDR3 is TGTGCCAGCAGCGTAGCCGGGGGTTATGGCTACACCTTC.

The chain combines TRBV28 with TRBJ2-1, with D maybe TRBD2 (6 bases). This CDR3 spans 15 amino acids. Germline CDR1 reads MDHEN; CDR2 reads SYDVKM. V lost 4 bases, J lost 3 bases, and 13 bases lay in between. CDR3 in amino acids: CASSSSSGFYNEQFF. For the CDR3, the DNA is TGTGCCAGCAGTTCCAGTAGCGGTTTCTACAATGAGCAGTTCTTC.

The gene calls are TRBV18 and TRBJ2-5; TRBD1 matches at 9 bases. The CDR3 runs 15 residues. Germline-derived CDR1 and CDR2 are KGHSH and LQKENI. V lost 4 bases and J lost 0; bases outside the gene matches: 3. CDR3 sequence reads: CASSRGQGHQETQYF. In nucleotides, the CDR3 is TGTGCCAGCTCACGGGGACAGGGCCACCAAGAGACCCAGTACTTC.

The gene calls are TRBV2 and TRBJ2-1; D unresolved. The CDR3 extends over 12 amino acids. Germline loops: CDR1 SNHLY, CDR2 FYNNEI. With 7 bases removed from V and 8 bases from J, the gap between germline ends came to 12 bases. CDR3 residues: CASTEESDEQFF. The CDR3 DNA sequence: TGTGCCAGCACGGAAGAAAGCGATGAGCAGTTCTTC.

The chain has TRBV13 and TRBJ2-1; TRBD2 agrees at 15 bases. CDR1 is PRHDT and CDR2 is FYEKMQ in the germline V gene (reference sequence). The CDR3 extends over 16 amino acids. The trim removed 6 bases at V and 10 bases at J, leaving 10 bases unmatched. CDR3 DNA: TGTGCCAGCAGTGGGGGACTAGCGGGAGGTCTAGGGGAGCAGTTCTTC. It codes for CASSGGLAGGLGEQFF.

To note about this clone: One end of the junction fails to match germline, which may point to a read error. The rearrangement joins TRBV29-1 to TRBJ1-2, with TRBD1 identical over 9 bases. Per germline, CDR1 SQVTM and CDR2 ANQGSEA. The CDR3 covers 14 residues. The CDR3 loop reads CSVEAGTGFNGYTF. For the CDR3, the DNA is TGCAGCGTCGAAGCCGGGACAGGGTTCAATGGCTACACCTTC.

The chain employs TRBV11-3 and TRBJ2-2, with TRBD2 as a possible D gene (6 bases). Germline CDR1 and CDR2: SGHNT and YENEEA. Trimming removed 0 bases at V and 1 base at J, with 18 bases between. This CDR3 comprises 19 residues. The CDR3 reads CASSLDTWEATLNTGELFF. The CDR3 bases are TGTGCCAGCAGCTTAGATACGTGGGAGGCCACCCTGAACACCGGGGAGCTGTTTTTT.

The J gene is TRBJ2-1, the V gene TRBV15; D remains unclear. The V and J ends lost 0 bases and 1 base respectively, with 7 bases between them. The CDR3 extends over 15 amino acids. The germline CDR1 and CDR2 sequences are LNHNV and YYDKDF (reference sequence). Here the CDR3 DNA reads TGTGCCACCAGCAGAGAAGCAGGATCCTACAATGAGCAGTTCTTC. The encoded protein is CATSREAGSYNEQFF.